This T cell receptor (beta chain) was recorded in a study of control samples from healthy donors and cancer patients. Generated by immunoSEQ multiplex PCR, the TCRdb table keeps only in-frame clones and is missing some. This table has under 150,000 clones, about 89% appearing once. V lost 5 bases and J lost 2, with 10 bases in between. The CDR3 is 13 amino acids. Germline loops: CDR1 GTSNPN, CDR2 SVGIG (reference sequence). This chain joins TRBV30 and TRBJ1-5, with TRBD1 as a possible D gene (6 bases). Source material: blood. The TCR comes from a man in his fifties or sixties in good health. CDR3 nucleotide sequence: TGTGCCTGGGGACAGTCTGGCAATCAGCCCCAGCATTTT. This encodes CAWGQSGNQPQHF.